This T cell receptor beta chain was captured in a study of cytomegalovirus exposure and HLA in healthy donors. Findings of the study overall: Available immune exposure information covered CMV serostatus only. A few CMV-associated chains were confirmed in vitro to be specific for CMV antigens. Later analysis identified a missense DCLRE1C variant that was linked to TCR beta V- and J-gene trimming.

The study ran its PCR with 60 Vbeta and 13 Jbeta primers. Libraries were prepared by immunoSEQ multiplex PCR; TCRdb keeps only in-frame clonotypes and omits some of them. The sample holds tens of thousands of clones, 75% seen once. This clone was observed a single time. Its target is unknown. Germline V CDR1 and CDR2: SGDLS, YYNGEE. V shed 7 bases and J shed 5 bases, with 21 bases lying between them. The CDR3 sequence is 15 residues long. Regarding donors, all were healthy bone marrow donors. The material sequenced was PBMCs. The chain links TRBV9 to TRBJ1-1; D perhaps matches TRBD1 (6 bases). The receptor was derived from a man in his 70s in good health and CMV-seronegative. The CDR3 DNA is TGTGCCAGCGCGCTTACTACAGGGTTAGGGACTGAAGCTTTCTTT. This gives the protein CASALTTGLGTEAFF.